The sequence of this T cell receptor (beta chain) was determined in a study of T-cell memory formation after mild COVID-19. The study, taken as a whole, reports: In second-wave clones peaking day 37, SARS-CoV-2 specificity remained unconfirmed.

With 1 base removed from V and 7 bases from J, the gap between germline ends came to 14 bases. Germline V gene lookup returns CDR1 SGHRS and CDR2 YFSETQ. The CDR3 is 15 amino acids. Employing constant-segment primers, 5'RACE generated TCR alpha and TCR beta cDNA libraries bearing sample barcodes and UMIs. In TCRdb, the 5' RACE reads were re-called with MiXCR into one record per CDR3 protein. This table holds about 190,000 distinct CDR3 sequences, approximately 20% found once. With regard to this clonotype: Its antigen is still unknown.

The source of this sequence is an adult woman who had mild COVID-19 (a few samples of this study predate the infection). Cell type and time point are not known. The J gene is TRBJ2-2, the V gene TRBV5-1; D not resolved. Material for sequencing was PBMCs or a T cell subset sorted from them (not recorded which). In DNA form, the CDR3 reads TGCGCCAGCAGCTTGATCGCACTCTTCGGCGGGGAGCTGTTTTTT. It translates to CASSLIALFGGELFF.